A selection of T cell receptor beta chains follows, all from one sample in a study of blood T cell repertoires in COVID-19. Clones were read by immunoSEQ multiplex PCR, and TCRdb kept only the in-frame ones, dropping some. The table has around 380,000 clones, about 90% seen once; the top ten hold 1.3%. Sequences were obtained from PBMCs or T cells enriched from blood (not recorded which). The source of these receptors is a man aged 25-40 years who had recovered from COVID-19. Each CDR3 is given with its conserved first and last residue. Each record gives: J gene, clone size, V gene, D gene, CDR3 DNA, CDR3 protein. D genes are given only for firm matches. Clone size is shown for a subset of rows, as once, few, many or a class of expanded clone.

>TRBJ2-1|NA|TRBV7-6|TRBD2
TGTGCCAGCAGCTTAGCCGGGACTAGCGGGGGAGGTGAGCAGTTCTTC
CASSLAGTSGGGEQFF
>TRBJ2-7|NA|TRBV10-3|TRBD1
TGTGCCATCAGTGAAGAGGGGGCGAAGAACGAGCAGTACTTC
CAISEEGAKNEQYF
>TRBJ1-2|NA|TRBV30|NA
TGTGCCTTACAGGGTCCAGGAGGCTACACCTTC
CALQGPGGYTF
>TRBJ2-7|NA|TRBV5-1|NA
TGCGCCAGCAGCTTGTCTCCCTCTACTGACGAGCAGTACTTC
CASSLSPSTDEQYF
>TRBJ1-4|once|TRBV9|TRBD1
TGTGCCAGCAGCCTCGGGACAGGGGCAACTAATGAAAAACTGTTTTTT
CASSLGTGATNEKLFF
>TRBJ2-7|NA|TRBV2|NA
TGTGCCAGCAGTGAAGACAGAGCCTACGAGCAGTACTTC
CASSEDRAYEQYF
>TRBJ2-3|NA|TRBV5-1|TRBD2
TGCGCCAGCAGCTTTGGGGGCGGGGGGCACACAGATACGCAGTATTTT
CASSFGGGGHTDTQYF
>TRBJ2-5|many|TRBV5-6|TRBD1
TGTGCCAGCAGCTCCGCTCAAGCGACAGGGGAAGAGACCCAGTACTTC
CASSSAQATGEETQYF
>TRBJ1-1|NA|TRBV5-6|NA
TGTGCCAGCAGCTTGGATCCAGTTTTTAACACTGAAGCTTTCTTT
CASSLDPVFNTEAFF
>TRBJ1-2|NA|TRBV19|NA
TGTGCCAGTAGTATTGGTAGGGGTAAACGCTATGGCTACACCTTC
CASSIGRGKRYGYTF
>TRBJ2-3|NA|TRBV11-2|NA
TGTGCCAGCAGTTCACTGAGCACAGATACGCAGTATTTT
CASSSLSTDTQYF
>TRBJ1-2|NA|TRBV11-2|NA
TGTGCCAGCAGCTTATCCGGGAACCTGGGCTACATCTTC
CASSLSGNLGYIF
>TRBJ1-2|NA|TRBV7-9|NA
TGTGCCAGCAGGGGGGGGAATTCCTATGGCTACACCTTC
CASRGGNSYGYTF
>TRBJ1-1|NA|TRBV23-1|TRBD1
TGCGCCAGCAGTCAATCGCAGGGGGGACAGAAGGTGCGGAACACTGAAGCTTTCTTT
CASSQSQGGQKVRNTEAFF
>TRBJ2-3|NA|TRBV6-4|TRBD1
TGTGCCAGCAGTCGGGACAGACTAGATACGCAGTATTTT
CASSRDRLDTQYF
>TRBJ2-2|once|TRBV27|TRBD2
TGTGCCAGCAGGTTACTAGCGGGGGAAGGAGGCGGGGAGCTGTTTTTT
CASRLLAGEGGGELFF
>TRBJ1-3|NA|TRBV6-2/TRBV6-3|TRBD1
TGTGCCAGCAGTGCCCCCCGGGACAGGGGCTCCTTCTCTGGAAACACCATATATTTT
CASSAPRDRGSFSGNTIYF
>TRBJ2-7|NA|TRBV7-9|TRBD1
TGTGCCAGCAGCGCCCCCCAGACAGGGGCCACGTACGAGCAGTACTTC
CASSAPQTGATYEQYF
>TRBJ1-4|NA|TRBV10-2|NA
TGCGCCACTAGAATTACAGGTGAAAAACTGTTTTTT
CATRITGEKLFF
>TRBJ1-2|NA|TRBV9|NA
TGTGCCAGCAGCGGGGGAGGGCAGGAGCTTTTTAACTATGGCTACACCTTC
CASSGGGQELFNYGYTF
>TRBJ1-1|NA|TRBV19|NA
TGTGCCAGTAGTATCCGACAGAACACTGAAGCTTTCTTT
CASSIRQNTEAFF
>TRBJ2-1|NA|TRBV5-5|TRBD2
TGTGCCAGCAGCTTGGGACTAGCGGGATCCTACAATGAGCAGTTCTTC
CASSLGLAGSYNEQFF
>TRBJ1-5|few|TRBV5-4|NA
TGTGCCAGCAGCTTAGGACAGAGCAATCAGCCCCAGCATTTT
CASSLGQSNQPQHF
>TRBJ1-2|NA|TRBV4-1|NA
TGCGCCAGCAGCCAAGAGATACATAACTATGGCTACACCTTC
CASSQEIHNYGYTF
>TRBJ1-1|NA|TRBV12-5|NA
TGTGCTAGTGTTATACAGGCCATGAACACTGAAGCTTTCTTT
CASVIQAMNTEAFF
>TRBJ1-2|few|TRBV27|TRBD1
TGTGCCAGCAGTTCCGGGACAGGGGGCGGCTATGGCTACACCTTC
CASSSGTGGGYGYTF
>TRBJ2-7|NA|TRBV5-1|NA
TGCGCCAGCAGCTTGGTGTCAGAATACGAGCAGTACTTC
CASSLVSEYEQYF
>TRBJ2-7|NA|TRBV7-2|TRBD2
TGTGCCAGCAGCTTAGGAGCGGGGTTATCCTACGAGCAGTACTTC
CASSLGAGLSYEQYF
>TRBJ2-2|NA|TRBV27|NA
TGTGCCAGCGCCCCGAGGGATAACACCGGGGAGCTGTTTTTT
CASAPRDNTGELFF